The following is a TCR beta chain sequence with its context. As yet, its antigen is unknown. TCR beta CDR3 sequences were amplified from RNA transcripts. The TCR CDR3 was amplified in a first-round RT-PCR using the HTBI primer set. MiXCR, run by TCRdb on the multiplex PCR reads, gives a single entry per CDR3 protein. The repertoire holds 800,000 or so distinct CDR3 sequences, about 38% seen once, with more than 7% in the top ten. The data were taken from a study of T cells in Graves' hyperthyroidism and ophthalmopathy. The overall study: Peripheral blood was secured at the point of initial diagnosis, before any treatment.

Whole-study findings and limits: Peripheral blood also featured most of the thyroid clonotypes expanded above 0.001.

CDR1 is DFQATT and CDR2 is SNEGSKA in the germline V gene (reference sequence). The CDR3 extends over 12 amino acids. V gave up 5 bases and J gave up 2 bases; unmatched junction bases: 2. Newly diagnosed hyperthyroidism, duration under 2 months, in patients aged 18 to 65. Approximately 9.3 ml of fresh peripheral blood supplied the PBMCs. Material: blood. This TCR was sampled from a man in his late teens or twenties with Graves' hyperthyroidism. This chain uses TRBV20-1 with TRBJ2-5; 7 bases are shared with TRBD1. Written as DNA, the CDR3 is TGCAGTGCTGTGGACAGGCAAGAGACCCAGTACTTC. It encodes CSAVDRQETQYF.